This TCR beta chain was retrieved from a study of T cell changes during pregnancy in multiple sclerosis. Assay used: immunoSEQ multiplex PCR; TCRdb lists only in-frame clones, some missing. Found here are some 53,000 clones, 85% to 95% of them singletons; the top ten hold less than 0.3%. Per the germline V gene, CDR1 is MDHEN and CDR2 is SYDVKM. V lost 2 bases, J lost 6 bases, and 6 bases stayed unmatched. This CDR3 contains 15 residues. The sample holds a few counts of this clone. The chain recombines TRBV28 with TRBJ1-5; 8 bases match TRBD1. The specimen comprised CD4+ T cells from peripheral blood mononuclear cells, sampled in the third trimester of pregnancy. The receptor was derived from a female donor with multiple sclerosis, enrolled in a pregnancy study. This CDR3 reads CASSLQGADSQPQHF. CDR3 nucleotide sequence: TGTGCCAGCAGTTTACAGGGGGCGGACAGTCAGCCCCAGCATTTT. Full variable domain (missing parts from reference TRBV28 and TRBJ1-5): DVKVTQSSRYLVKRTGEKVFLECVQDMDHENMFWYRQDPGLGLRLIYFSYDVKMKEKGDIPEGYSVSREKKERFSLILESASTNQTSMYLCASSLQGADSQPQHFGDGTRLSIL.